The 22 T cell receptor beta chains given below trace back to one sample, sequenced in a study of blood T cell repertoires in COVID-19. The repertoire was sequenced with immunoSEQ multiplex PCR; TCRdb's copy has only in-frame clones and lacks some. The sample has some 230,000 clones; about 80% are singletons. The specimen was PBMCs or T cells enriched from blood (not recorded which). The source is a woman between 40 and 55 years old with acute COVID-19.

V is TRBV6-5 and J is TRBJ2-3, with D perhaps matching TRBD1 (5 bases). The V and J ends lost 7 bases and 0 bases respectively, with 11 bases between them. The CDR3 totals 14 residues. Germline V gene sequence: CDR1 MNHEY, CDR2 SVGAGI. CDR3 bases: TGTGCCAGCAAGTCCCAGGGAAGCACAGATACGCAGTATTTT. This translates into CASKSQGSTDTQYF.

The rearrangement joins TRBV7-8 to TRBJ1-2; possible D gene TRBD1, 6 bases. The V end lost 5 bases, the J end lost 4 bases, and 20 bases lay between the germline ends. This CDR3 is built from 16 residues. Looked up from germline, CDR1 is SGHVS and CDR2 is FQNEAQ. For the CDR3, the DNA is TGTGCCAGCAGCCCCTTTGTCGTCAGGGGAACCTATGGCTACACCTTC. Protein sequence: CASSPFVVRGTYGYTF.

This sequence joins TRBV20-1 and TRBJ1-1; TRBD1 agrees at 11 bases. The V and J ends lost 3 bases and 0 bases, in that order; junction bases with no gene match: 3. The CDR3 is 15 residues long. Germline values: CDR1 DFQATT, CDR2 SNEGSKA (reference sequence). CDR3 sequence reads: CSASRTGGLNTEAFF. CDR3 nucleotides: TGCAGTGCTAGTCGGACAGGGGGCTTGAACACTGAAGCTTTCTTT.

The chain joins TRBV6-2 or TRBV6-3 to TRBJ2-3, with no clear D. This CDR3 is 15 amino acids long. Trimming removed 4 bases at V and 1 base at J, with 12 bases between. The V gene's germline CDR1 is MNHEY and CDR2 SVGEGT. Here the CDR3 DNA reads TGTGCCAGCAGTTCCACTAAGATTCGCACAGATACGCAGTATTTT. Protein: CASSSTKIRTDTQYF.

V is TRBV6-2 or TRBV6-3 and J is TRBJ1-2; unclear D gene. The germline V and J ends were trimmed by 3 bases and 6 bases, with 11 bases remaining between them. The CDR3 runs to 13 residues. Germline-derived CDR1 and CDR2 are MNHEY and SVGEGT. The CDR3 loop is CASSYSERDGYTF. Written as DNA, the CDR3 is TGTGCCAGCAGTTATAGTGAGAGGGATGGCTACACCTTC.

The gene calls are TRBV11-2 and TRBJ1-1; TRBD1 is a possible D gene (5 bases). The CDR3 loop spans 14 amino acids. The V and J ends lost 2 bases and 2 bases respectively, with 9 bases between them. Germline assignment: CDR1 SGHAT and CDR2 FQNNGV. Here the CDR3 reads CASSLNTGNTEAFF. The CDR3 region has the DNA TGTGCCAGCAGCTTAAATACAGGAAACACTGAAGCTTTCTTT.

The chain couples TRBV30 to TRBJ1-6, with 8 bases matching TRBD1. The ends lost 2 bases at V and 7 bases at J; junction bases unmatched: 7. The CDR3 covers 15 residues. The V gene's germline CDR1 is GTSNPN and CDR2 SVGIG (reference sequence). The CDR3 here is CAWSPGGQGNSPLHF. Written as DNA, the CDR3 is TGTGCCTGGAGTCCAGGAGGACAGGGAAATTCACCCCTCCACTTT. The whole variable domain, filled in from reference TRBV30 and TRBJ1-6, reads SQTIHQWPATLVQPVGSPLSLECTVEGTSNPNLYWYRQAAGRGLQLLFYSVGIGQISSEVPQNLSASRPQDRQFILSSKKLLLSDSGFYLCAWSPGGQGNSPLHFGNGTRLTVT.

This clone was counted a few times. The CDR3 region is CASSAGQAGNTIYF. The DNA for the CDR3 is TGTGCCAGCAGCGCAGGGCAAGCTGGAAACACCATATATTTT. The V gene is TRBV5-8, the J gene TRBJ1-3, with D possibly TRBD1 on 5 matching bases. The CDR3 runs to 14 residues. Germline CDR1 is SGHTS and CDR2 is YDEGEE. Between the trimmed V and J ends, which lost 4 bases and 2 bases, there was a span of 10 bases.

In DNA form, the CDR3 reads TGTGCCAGCAGCTTAGCGGTGAACACTGGCTACACCTTC. As protein: CASSLAVNTGYTF. The gene calls are TRBV7-9 and TRBJ1-2; D remains unclear. The CDR3 runs 13 residues. The germline gives CDR1 SEHNR, CDR2 FQNEAQ (reference sequence). Trimming left V 0 bases short and J 7 bases short, with 9 bases between.

The J gene is TRBJ2-1, the V gene TRBV30; the D gene is possibly TRBD2 (5 bases). The CDR3 is 14 amino acids. CDR1 is GTSNPN and CDR2 is SVGIG in the germline V gene (reference sequence). Trimming left V 2 bases short and J 0 bases short, with 8 bases between. The CDR3 here is CAWSIGSSYNEQFF. The CDR3 bases are TGTGCCTGGAGTATAGGGAGCTCCTACAATGAGCAGTTCTTC.

The V and J genes are TRBV19 and TRBJ2-7, with 7 bases that match TRBD2. Germline CDR1 and CDR2: LNHDA and SQIVND (reference sequence). Trimming cost V 1 base and J 3 bases; bases outside gene matches: 6. The CDR3 is made up of 15 amino acids. Here the CDR3 reads CASSIVAGENYEQYF. Written as DNA, the CDR3 is TGTGCCAGTAGTATAGTGGCGGGAGAAAACTACGAGCAGTACTTC.

The chain joins TRBV28 to TRBJ1-5; D gene uncertain. From germline, CDR1 is MDHEN and CDR2 SYDVKM. With 3 bases removed from V and 3 bases from J, the gap between germline ends came to 9 bases. The CDR3 loop spans 14 amino acids. CDR3: CASSLGRNNQPQHF. CDR3 coding DNA: TGTGCCAGCAGTTTGGGCAGAAACAATCAGCCCCAGCATTTT.

V is TRBV6-2 or TRBV6-3 and J is TRBJ2-1; TRBD1 matches 7 bases. Germline CDR1 reads MNHEY; CDR2 reads SVGEGT. CDR3 length: 14 residues. The V and J ends lost 4 bases and 5 bases, in that order; junction bases with no gene match: 5. Here the CDR3 reads CASSLRGQNNEQFF. CDR3 coding DNA: TGTGCCAGCAGTTTGAGGGGACAGAACAATGAGCAGTTCTTC.

The chain's CDR3 is CASSQEGHSGNTIYF. Here the CDR3 DNA reads TGTGCCAGCAGCCAAGAGGGACACTCTGGAAACACCATATATTTT. The chain combines TRBV4-2 with TRBJ1-3; weak D call: TRBD1 (6 bases). Germline lookup yields CDR1 LGHNA and CDR2 YNFKEQ. V gave up 0 bases and J gave up 0 bases, with 6 bases separating them. This CDR3 spans 15 amino acids.

This chain links TRBV2 with TRBJ2-5; 14 positions agree with TRBD2. CDR1 SNHLY and CDR2 FYNNEI come from the germline V gene. V trimming: 6 bases; J trimming: 0 bases; junction bases outside the gene matches: 12. The CDR3 is 19 residues long. CDR3 sequence (DNA): TGTGCCAGCAGGAAAAATCCCAGGACTAGCGGGGGGTACCAAGAGACCCAGTACTTC. Translated: CASRKNPRTSGGYQETQYF.

The chain carries TRBV30 and TRBJ2-4, with a tentative D call TRBD1 (6 bases). Germline V gene lookup returns CDR1 GTSNPN and CDR2 SVGIG (reference sequence). V was shortened by 5 bases and J by 1 base, with 12 bases between the two germline ends. The CDR3 sequence is 14 residues long. The CDR3 region has the DNA TGTGCCTGGGAGACAAGGGGGGCCAAAAACATTCAGTACTTC. Protein sequence: CAWETRGAKNIQYF.

The chain carries TRBV7-9 and TRBJ1-1; D might be TRBD1 (5 bases). Germline V gene sequence: CDR1 SEHNR, CDR2 FQNEAQ (reference sequence). V lost 2 bases to trimming and J lost 0 bases, with 13 bases between them. The CDR3 has 16 amino acids. CDR3 in amino acids: CASSLQGFSMNTEAFF. The CDR3 DNA sequence: TGTGCCAGCAGCTTACAGGGCTTCTCTATGAACACTGAAGCTTTCTTT. The variable domain in full, with the rest retrieved from reference TRBV7-9 and TRBJ1-1, is DTGVSQNPRHKITKRGQNVTFRCDPISEHNRLYWYRQTLGQGPEFLTYFQNEAQLEKSRLLSDRFSAERPKGSFSTLEIQRTEQGDSAMYLCASSLQGFSMNTEAFFGQGTRLTVV.

This rearrangement joins TRBV10-3 to TRBJ2-3, with 7 bases identical to TRBD2. The germline gives CDR1 ENHRY, CDR2 SYGVKD. The CDR3 covers 14 residues. Trimming at V came to 3 bases and at J to 7 bases, leaving 7 bases not matched to a gene. The CDR3 spells CAISEPGLQYTQYF. CDR3 DNA sequence: TGTGCCATCAGTGAACCGGGACTACAGTATACGCAGTATTTT.

The rearrangement uses TRBV11-2 and TRBJ2-3, with 9 bases identical to TRBD2. CDR3 size: 15 residues. Per the germline V gene, CDR1 is SGHAT and CDR2 is FQNNGV. V dropped 5 bases and J dropped 1; count of bases not matched to a gene: 4. CDR3 bases: TGTGCCAGCAGCACATGGACTAGCGGCACAGATACGCAGTATTTT. This encodes CASSTWTSGTDTQYF.

The chain couples TRBV28 to TRBJ2-2; tentative D call: TRBD2 (5 bases). V lost 8 bases and J 4 bases, leaving 14 bases between the germline ends. Germline CDR1 reads MDHEN; CDR2 reads SYDVKM. The CDR3 has 14 residues. The CDR3 protein is CASEGTYSTGELFF. As DNA, the CDR3 is TGTGCCAGCGAGGGAACATACAGCACCGGGGAGCTGTTTTTT.

In DNA form, the CDR3 reads TGTGCCAGCAGCTTACGGGTCGGGGAGCTGTTTTTT. The encoded protein is CASSLRVGELFF. V and J are TRBV7-8 and TRBJ2-2; D gene unclear. V gave up 2 bases and J gave up 7 bases, with 5 bases separating them. CDR1 SGHVS and CDR2 FQNEAQ come from the germline V gene. The CDR3 covers 12 residues.

This chain uses TRBV19 with TRBJ1-1; 7 nucleotides agree with TRBD1. This CDR3 spans 15 amino acids. CDR1 LNHDA and CDR2 SQIVND come from the germline V gene (reference sequence). J was trimmed by 6 bases and V by 5 bases; bases with no gene match: 12. DNA of the CDR3: TGTGCCAGTAGTTCCCGGGACAGACCCATCGCTGAAGCTTTCTTT. Its protein is CASSSRDRPIAEAFF.